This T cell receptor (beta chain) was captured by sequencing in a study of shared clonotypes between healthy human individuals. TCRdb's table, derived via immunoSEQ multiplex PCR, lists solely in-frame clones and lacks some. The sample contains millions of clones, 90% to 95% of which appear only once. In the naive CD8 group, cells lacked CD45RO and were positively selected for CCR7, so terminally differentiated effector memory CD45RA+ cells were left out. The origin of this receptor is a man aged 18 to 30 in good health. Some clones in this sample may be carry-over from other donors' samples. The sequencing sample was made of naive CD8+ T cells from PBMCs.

CDR3 nucleotides: TGTGCCAGCAGCTTAAGATTAGACAGGAGCTCCTACGAGCAGTACTTC. As protein: CASSLRLDRSSYEQYF. This sequence joins TRBV7-3 and TRBJ2-7; a possible D gene is TRBD1 (6 bases). This CDR3 is built from 16 residues. Germline lookup yields CDR1 SGHTA and CDR2 FQGTGA. V shed 1 base and J shed 0 bases, with 13 bases lying between them.